This is a list of T cell receptor beta chains from one sample in a study of regulatory T cells in long-lasting Graves disease. TCRdb used MiXCR to reprocess the multiplex PCR reads, holding one entry per CDR3 protein. The profile shows 500,000 or so distinct CDR3 sequences, around 15% of them singletons. These same data were also listed under a study on T cells in Graves' hyperthyroidism and ophthalmopathy.

The sequencing used peripheral blood mononuclear cells (PBMCs), collected at new diagnosis, from a patient treated with antithyroid drugs. The receptors were sampled from a man aged 40-49 years with Graves disease. The CDR3 runs from the conserved cysteine through the conserved F or W. A D gene is named only where the DNA matches it firmly. Clone size appears in some rows only: once, few, many, or a class for an expanded clone.

>-|TRBJ2-7|TRBV6-1|-
TGTGCCAGCACCCCAGAGGCGGGCAATACCTACGAGCAGTACTTC
CASTPEAGNTYEQYF
>TRBD1|TRBJ2-1|TRBV2|many
TGTGCCAGCAGCCCAGACAGGGGCGATGAGCAGTTCTTC
CASSPDRGDEQFF
>-|TRBJ2-7|TRBV28|many
TGTGCCAGCAGTTTATTAGGCGCGGTAGCCTACGAGCAGTACTTC
CASSLLGAVAYEQYF
>-|TRBJ2-1|TRBV4-1|-
TGCGCCAGCAGCCAAGATCGGGACGGACGATTTTATTACAATGAGCAGTTCTTC
CASSQDRDGRFYYNEQFF
>-|TRBJ2-2|TRBV4-1|-
TGTGCCAGCAGCCAAGCGGACATATTTCCTTCCGGGGAGCTGTTTTTT
CASSQADIFPSGELFF
>TRBD1|TRBJ2-1|TRBV3-1|many
TGTGCCAGCAGCCAAGGCAACAGGGGGCGATACAATGAGCAGTTCTTC
CASSQGNRGRYNEQFF
>-|TRBJ1-3|TRBV5-1|-
TGCGCCAGCAGCTTGGATGGACGTAAATCGGGGCGCACCATATATTTT
CASSLDGRKSGRTIYF
>-|TRBJ2-2|TRBV5-1|many
TGTGCCAGCAGCTTGGGGGGCTCGAACACCGGGGAGCTGTTTTTT
CASSLGGSNTGELFF
>-|TRBJ2-7|TRBV27|many
TGTGCCAGCAGTTTCCCCGGGACGGGGGAGCAGTACTTC
CASSFPGTGEQYF
>TRBD2|TRBJ2-3|TRBV18|many
TGTGCCAGCTCACCGTCTAGCGGGAGGTCAGATACGCAGTATTTT
CASSPSSGRSDTQYF
>-|TRBJ2-5|TRBV6-2/TRBV6-3|-
TGTGCCACCGGCCGGGCGGTCCCAGAGACCCAGTACTTC
CATGRAVPETQYF